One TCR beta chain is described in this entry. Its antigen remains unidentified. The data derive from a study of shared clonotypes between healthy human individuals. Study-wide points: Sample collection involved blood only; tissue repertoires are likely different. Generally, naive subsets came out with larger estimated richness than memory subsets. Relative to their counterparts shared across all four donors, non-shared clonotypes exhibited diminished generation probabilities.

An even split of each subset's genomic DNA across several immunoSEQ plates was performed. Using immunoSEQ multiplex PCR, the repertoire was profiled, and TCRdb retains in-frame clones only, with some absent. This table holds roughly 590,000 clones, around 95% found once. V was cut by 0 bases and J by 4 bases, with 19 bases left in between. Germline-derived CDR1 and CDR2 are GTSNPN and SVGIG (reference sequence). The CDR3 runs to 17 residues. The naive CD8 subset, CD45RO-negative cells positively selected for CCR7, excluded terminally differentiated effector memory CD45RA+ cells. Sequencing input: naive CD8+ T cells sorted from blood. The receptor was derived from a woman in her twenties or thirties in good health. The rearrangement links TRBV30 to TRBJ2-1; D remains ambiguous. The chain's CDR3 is CAWSVFGLDSVYNEQFF. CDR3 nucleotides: TGTGCCTGGAGTGTTTTTGGGTTAGACTCAGTTTACAATGAGCAGTTCTTC.